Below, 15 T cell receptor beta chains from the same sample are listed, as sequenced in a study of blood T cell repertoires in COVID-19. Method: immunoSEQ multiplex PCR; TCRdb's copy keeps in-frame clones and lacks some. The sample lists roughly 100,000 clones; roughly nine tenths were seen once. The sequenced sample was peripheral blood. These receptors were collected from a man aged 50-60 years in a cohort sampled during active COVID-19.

In nucleotides, the CDR3 is TGTGCCAGCACCCCTGCGGGGGGCACAGAGACCCAGTACTTC. Translating gives CASTPAGGTETQYF. The chain joins TRBV5-6 to TRBJ2-5, with 8 nucleotides matching TRBD2. With 6 bases clipped from V and 4 bases from J, the junction kept 8 bases outside the gene matches. CDR1 and CDR2 from the germline V gene are SGHDT and YYEEEE. CDR3 length: 14 residues.

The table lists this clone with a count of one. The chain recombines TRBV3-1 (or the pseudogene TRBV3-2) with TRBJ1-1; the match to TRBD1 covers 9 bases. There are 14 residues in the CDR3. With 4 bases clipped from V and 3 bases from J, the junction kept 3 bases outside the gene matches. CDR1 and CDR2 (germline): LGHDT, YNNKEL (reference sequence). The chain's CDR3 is CASSLRDRDTEAFF. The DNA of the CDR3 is TGTGCCAGCAGCCTCCGGGACAGGGACACTGAAGCTTTCTTT.

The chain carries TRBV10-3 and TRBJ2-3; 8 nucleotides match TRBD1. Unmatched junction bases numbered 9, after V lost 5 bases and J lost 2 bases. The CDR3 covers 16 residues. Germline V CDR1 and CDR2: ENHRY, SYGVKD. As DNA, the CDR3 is TGTGCCATCAGTCAGGGGGCCGGGGCCGCCACAGATACGCAGTATTTT. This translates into CAISQGAGAATDTQYF.

As DNA, the CDR3 is TGTGCCAGCAGGCCGACAGGGAGCTTGAGCGAGCAGTACGTC. Translated: CASRPTGSLSEQYV. This chain joins TRBV5-6 and TRBJ2-7; 7 positions agree with TRBD1. Germline V gives CDR1 SGHDT, CDR2 YYEEEE. J gave up 6 bases and V 5 bases, and 11 bases lay outside the gene matches. This CDR3 is 14 amino acids long.

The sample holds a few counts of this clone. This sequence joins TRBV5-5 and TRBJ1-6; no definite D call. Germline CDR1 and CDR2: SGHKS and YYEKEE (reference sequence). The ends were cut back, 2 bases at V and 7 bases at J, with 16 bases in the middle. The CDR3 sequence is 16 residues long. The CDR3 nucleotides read TGTGCCAGCAGCTTTTCGGAGGACTTCCTGAATTCACCCCTCCACTTT. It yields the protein CASSFSEDFLNSPLHF.

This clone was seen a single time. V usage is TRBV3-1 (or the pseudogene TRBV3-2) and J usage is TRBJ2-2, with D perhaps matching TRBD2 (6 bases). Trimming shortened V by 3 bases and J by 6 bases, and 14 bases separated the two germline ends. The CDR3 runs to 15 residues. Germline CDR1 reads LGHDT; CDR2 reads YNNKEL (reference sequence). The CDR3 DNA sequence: TGTGCCAGCAGCCAGCGCGGGATAAACTCCGGGGAGCTGTTTTTT. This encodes CASSQRGINSGELFF.

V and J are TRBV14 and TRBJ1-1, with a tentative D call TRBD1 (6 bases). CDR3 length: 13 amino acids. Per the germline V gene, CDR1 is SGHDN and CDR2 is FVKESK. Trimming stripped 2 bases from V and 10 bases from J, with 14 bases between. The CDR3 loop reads CASSQKAQGVAFF. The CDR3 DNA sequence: TGTGCCAGCAGCCAAAAAGCACAGGGAGTAGCTTTCTTT.

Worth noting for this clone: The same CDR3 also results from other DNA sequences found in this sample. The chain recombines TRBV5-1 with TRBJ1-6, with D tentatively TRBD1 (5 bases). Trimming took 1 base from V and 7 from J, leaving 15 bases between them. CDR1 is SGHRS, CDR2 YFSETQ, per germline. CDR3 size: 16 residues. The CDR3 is CASSLIGGGGNSPLHF. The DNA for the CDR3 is TGCGCCAGCAGCTTGATAGGCGGGGGGGGGAATTCACCCCTCCACTTT.

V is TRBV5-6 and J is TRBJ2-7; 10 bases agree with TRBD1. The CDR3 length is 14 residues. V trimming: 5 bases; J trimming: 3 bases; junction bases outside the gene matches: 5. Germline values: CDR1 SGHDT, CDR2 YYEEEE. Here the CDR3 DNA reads TGTGCCAGCAGAAGGGGGACAGGGGACTACGAGCAGTACTTC. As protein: CASRRGTGDYEQYF.

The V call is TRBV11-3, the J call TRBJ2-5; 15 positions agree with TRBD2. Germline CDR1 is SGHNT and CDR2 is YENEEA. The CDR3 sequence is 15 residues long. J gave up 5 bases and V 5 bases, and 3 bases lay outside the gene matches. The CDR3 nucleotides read TGTGCCAGCAGCCAAGGACTAGCGGGGGGGGAGACCCAGTACTTC. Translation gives CASSQGLAGGETQYF.

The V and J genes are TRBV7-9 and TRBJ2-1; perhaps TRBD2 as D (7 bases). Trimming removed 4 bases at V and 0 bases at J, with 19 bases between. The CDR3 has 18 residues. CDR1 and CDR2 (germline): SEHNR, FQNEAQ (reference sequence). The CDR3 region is CASSSPLRGGGSYNEQFF. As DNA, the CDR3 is TGTGCCAGCAGCTCTCCCCTTCGGGGAGGGGGCTCCTACAATGAGCAGTTCTTC.

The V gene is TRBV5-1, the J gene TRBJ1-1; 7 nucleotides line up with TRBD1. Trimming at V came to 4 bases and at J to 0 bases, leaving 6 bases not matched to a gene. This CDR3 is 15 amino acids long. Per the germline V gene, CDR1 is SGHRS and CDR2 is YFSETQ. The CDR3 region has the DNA TGCGCCAGCAGCCTGGGGGGACAGATGAACACTGAAGCTTTCTTT. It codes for CASSLGGQMNTEAFF. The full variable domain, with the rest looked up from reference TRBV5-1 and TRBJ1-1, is KAGVTQTPRYLIKTRGQQVTLSCSPISGHRSVSWYQQTPGQGLQFLFEYFSETQRNKGNFPGRFSGRQFSNSRSEMNVSTLELGDSALYLCASSLGGQMNTEAFFGQGTRLTVV.

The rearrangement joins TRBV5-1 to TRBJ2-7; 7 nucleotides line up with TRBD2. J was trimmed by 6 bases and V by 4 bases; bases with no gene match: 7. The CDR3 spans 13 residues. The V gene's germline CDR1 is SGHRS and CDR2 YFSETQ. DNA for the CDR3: TGCGCCAGCAGCCCGGGAGCGGGACGCGAGCAGTACTTC. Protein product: CASSPGAGREQYF.

The CDR3 DNA is TGTGCCAGCAGCTTGTTAGGGACAGCAACTAATGAAAAACTGTTTTTT. Translation gives CASSLLGTATNEKLFF. The V and J genes are TRBV7-9 and TRBJ1-4; TRBD1 matches at 7 bases. CDR1 and CDR2 (germline): SEHNR, FQNEAQ (reference sequence). The CDR3 contains 16 residues. The V gene end was trimmed by 3 bases and the J gene end by 0 bases; junction bases not matched to a gene: 4.

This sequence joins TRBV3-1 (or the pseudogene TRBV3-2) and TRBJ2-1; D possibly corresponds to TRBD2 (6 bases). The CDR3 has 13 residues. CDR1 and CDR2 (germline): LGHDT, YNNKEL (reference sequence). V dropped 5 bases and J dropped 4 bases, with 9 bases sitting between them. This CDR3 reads CASSFGGYNEQFF. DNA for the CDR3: TGTGCCAGCAGCTTTGGAGGGTACAATGAGCAGTTCTTC.